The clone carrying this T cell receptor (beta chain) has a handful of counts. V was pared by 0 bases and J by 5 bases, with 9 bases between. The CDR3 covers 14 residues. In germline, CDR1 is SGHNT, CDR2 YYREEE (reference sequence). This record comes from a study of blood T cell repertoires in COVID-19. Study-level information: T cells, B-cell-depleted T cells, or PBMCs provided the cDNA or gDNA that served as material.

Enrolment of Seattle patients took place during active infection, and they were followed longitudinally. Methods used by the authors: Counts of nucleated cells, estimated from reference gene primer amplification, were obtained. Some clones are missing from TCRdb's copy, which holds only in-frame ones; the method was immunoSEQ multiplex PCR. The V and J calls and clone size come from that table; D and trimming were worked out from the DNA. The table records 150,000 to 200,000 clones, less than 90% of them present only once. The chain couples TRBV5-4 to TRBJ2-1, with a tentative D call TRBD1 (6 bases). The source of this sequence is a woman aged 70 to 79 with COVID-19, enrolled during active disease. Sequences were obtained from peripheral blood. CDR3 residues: CASSLGGLNNEQFF. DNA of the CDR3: TGTGCCAGCAGCTTGGGGGGGCTGAACAATGAGCAGTTCTTC.